The TCR beta chain under discussion was sequenced for a study of T cell responses to AZD1222 COVID-19 vaccine (dated by TCRdb to the early 2020s). Regarding the research as a whole: A total of 233 trial participants underwent TCR sequencing, of whom about 210 received two doses of AZD1222 and 26 received two doses of the MenACWY control vaccine. Trial participants were enrolled by age into 18-55, 56-69 and 70-plus year subgroups, with roughly 150, 30 and 60 TCR-sequenced participants respectively. General study outcomes and caveats: A significant rise in spike-specific TCR breadth and depth was observed after two AZD1222 doses relative to day 0 and relative to MenACWY recipients. Reportedly, close to half of the unique spike-specific TCRs recognized epitopes lying outside the regions that are mutated in the B.1.351 and B.1.1.7 variants. Vaccine-associated CD4 TCRs spanned the whole spike protein, with dominant responses in regions 160-218 and 743-854. Only a handful of AZD1222 recipients were SARS-CoV-2 seropositive at baseline, limiting conclusions about previously exposed vaccinees. Because no day 14 peak-response samples were available, repertoires were characterized only after the peak T cell response. Most participants were white British and females outnumbered males, and the authors suggested that clonal diversity may have been underestimated. In the small 56-69-year group, the increase in depth fell short of significance, most likely because of low power.

A word on this clone: What this receptor recognizes is not known. No clone much larger than this one lies a single base away; base qualities are absent.

Trimming at the junction amounts to 2 bases on V and 1 base on J, and the germline ends lie 9 bases apart. The germline V gene (reference sequence) specifies GTSNPN as CDR1 and SVGIG as CDR2. From cysteine to phenylalanine, the CDR3 is 13 amino acids long. This entry keeps only the CDR3 DNA: 39 bases, framed from base 1. The time point label, as the study defines it: about 28 days (+/-7) after the second vaccine dose. Because spike-specific TCR depth and breadth did not differ between the two schedules, AZD1222 recipients who got a second dose at roughly 4 weeks were pooled with those who got a second dose at roughly 12 weeks. Samples from vaccinated people were obtained from the UK trials COV001 and COV002, which included a single-blind randomized controlled phase 2/3 trial of AZD1222 (ChAdOx1 nCoV-19) in healthy adults. Trial participant PBMC samples were collected at day 0 and day 28 after the second dose for TCRbeta chain sequencing.

The CDR3 regions of human TCRbeta chains were analyzed by immunosequencing. Processing in the source paper ran as follows. TCRs in the repertoires were compared against a reference library of SARS-CoV-2-specific TCRs that had been generated with the MIRA antigen-specificity platform. Breadth was defined as the fraction of unique TCRs that were SARS-CoV-2-associated. Depth was defined as the fraction of total T cells that were SARS-CoV-2-associated. Using the MIRA data, each spike-specific TCR was mapped to the spike region that the TCR reacts to and placed in a CD4 or CD8 class. Log10-transformed breadth and depth values were compared by one-way ANOVA with Sidak's multiple comparisons tests. The clones in this table, taken by TCRdb from immuneACCESS, are in-frame only. Not every clone is retained; where verified, under half of the shortfall comes from an unresolved V gene, and the cause of the rest is unknown. The DNA gave D and trimming, while V, J and clone size come from that table. The sample includes 150,000 to 160,000 clones, with roughly nine tenths observed a single time. The ten largest account for roughly 1.6% of the sample.

The material sequenced was peripheral blood, taken 28 days after the second AZD1222 dose. The sequence came from an adult who received the AZD1222 COVID-19 vaccine. Recombination joined TRBV30 with TRBJ2-7, with the D gene call left open. The CDR3 region reads CAWSFGQSYEQYF. In nucleotides, the sequence is TGTGCCTGGAGTTTTGGGCAGTCCTACGAGCAGTACTTC. With the portions outside the CDR3 filled from the reference TRBV30 and TRBJ2-7 genes, the complete variable region becomes SQTIHQWPATLVQPVGSPLSLECTVEGTSNPNLYWYRQAAGRGLQLLFYSVGIGQISSEVPQNLSASRPQDRQFILSSKKLLLSDSGFYLCAWSFGQSYEQYFGPGTRLTVT.